Listed below are T cell receptor beta chains from one sample, sequenced in a study of T-cell reconstitution after alpha-beta-depleted transplantation in children. A single record per CDR3 protein comes from TCRdb applying MiXCR to the PCR reads. The sample has over 100,000 distinct CDR3 sequences; 9% to 12% are singletons. The source was PBMCs, collected before TCRalphabeta/CD19-depleted stem cell transplant. The receptors were gathered from a boy under 10 years old with acute lymphoblastic leukemia, due to receive a stem cell transplant. Both conserved end residues are part of each CDR3. D genes are given only for firm matches. Size is stated for part of the rows, as once, few or many counts, or as a class when the clone is expanded.

V gene: TRBV12-3/TRBV12-4; clone size: few; D gene: NA; J gene: TRBJ2-1; CDR3 protein: CATPTYNEQFF; CDR3 DNA: TGTGCCACCCCGACCTACAATGAGCAGTTCTTC
V gene: TRBV5-1; clone size: few; D gene: TRBD2; J gene: TRBJ2-1; CDR3 protein: CASSLLASGKYNEQFF; CDR3 DNA: TGCGCCAGCAGCTTGTTGGCTAGCGGGAAGTACAATGAGCAGTTCTTC
V gene: TRBV20-1; clone size: many; D gene: NA; J gene: TRBJ2-2; CDR3 protein: CSAVDPMNTGELFF; CDR3 DNA: TGCAGTGCTGTGGACCCGATGAACACCGGGGAGCTGTTTTTT
V gene: TRBV28; clone size: NA; D gene: NA; J gene: TRBJ2-5; CDR3 protein: CASSSAGFWETQYF; CDR3 DNA: TGTGCCAGCAGTTCAGCAGGGTTTTGGGAGACCCAGTACTTC
V gene: TRBV6-1; clone size: NA; D gene: NA; J gene: TRBJ1-2; CDR3 protein: CASSEQGYGYTF; CDR3 DNA: TGTGCCAGCAGTGAACAGGGCTATGGCTACACCTTC
V gene: TRBV18; clone size: NA; D gene: TRBD2; J gene: TRBJ2-7; CDR3 protein: CASSPRASGSSYEQYF; CDR3 DNA: TGTGCCAGCTCACCACGGGCTAGCGGGAGCTCCTACGAGCAGTACTTC
V gene: TRBV2; clone size: NA; D gene: NA; J gene: TRBJ2-5; CDR3 protein: CASSGGGYPYQETQYF; CDR3 DNA: TGTGCCAGCAGTGGAGGCGGCTACCCGTACCAAGAGACCCAGTACTTC
V gene: TRBV4-2; clone size: few; D gene: NA; J gene: TRBJ2-1; CDR3 protein: CASSQDWVVPEQFF; CDR3 DNA: TGTGCCAGCAGCCAAGATTGGGTCGTCCCTGAGCAGTTCTTC
V gene: TRBV27; clone size: many; D gene: NA; J gene: TRBJ2-6; CDR3 protein: CASSPDGTYGDVLTF; CDR3 DNA: TGTGCCAGCAGCCCAGACGGTACATATGGTGACGTCCTGACTTTC
V gene: TRBV5-1; clone size: few; D gene: TRBD2; J gene: TRBJ2-1; CDR3 protein: CASSLGTSEGEQFF; CDR3 DNA: TGCGCCAGCAGCTTGGGGACTAGCGAAGGTGAGCAGTTCTTC
V gene: TRBV5-1; clone size: few; D gene: NA; J gene: TRBJ1-1; CDR3 protein: CASSFWGTEAFF; CDR3 DNA: TGCGCCAGCAGCTTTTGGGGGACTGAAGCTTTCTTT
V gene: TRBV29-1; clone size: few; D gene: TRBD2; J gene: TRBJ2-1; CDR3 protein: CSASAGVDGNEQFF; CDR3 DNA: TGCAGCGCCTCGGCGGGGGTCGACGGCAATGAGCAGTTCTTC
V gene: TRBV12-3/TRBV12-4; clone size: many; D gene: NA; J gene: TRBJ2-3; CDR3 protein: CASSPQMSDTQYF; CDR3 DNA: TGTGCCAGCAGTCCTCAGATGTCAGATACGCAGTATTTT
V gene: TRBV11-1; clone size: NA; D gene: TRBD1; J gene: TRBJ1-1; CDR3 protein: CASSSPYGTGVGNTEAFF; CDR3 DNA: TGTGCCAGCAGCTCCCCGTATGGGACAGGGGTGGGGAACACTGAAGCTTTCTTT
V gene: TRBV28; clone size: NA; D gene: NA; J gene: TRBJ2-7; CDR3 protein: CASSSASPIKEQYF; CDR3 DNA: TGTGCCAGCAGTTCGGCGAGCCCCATTAAGGAGCAGTACTTC
V gene: TRBV6-5; clone size: few; D gene: TRBD1; J gene: TRBJ2-7; CDR3 protein: CASSKGTGGTSYEQYF; CDR3 DNA: TGTGCCAGCAGCAAGGGGACAGGGGGGACCTCCTACGAGCAGTACTTC